These T cell receptor beta chains were read from a single sample in a study of blood T cell repertoires in COVID-19. TCRdb keeps only in-frame clones here, not all; method: immunoSEQ multiplex PCR. Seen here are around 340,000 clones, approximately 82% observed once, and the top ten hold around 3%. Specimen: peripheral blood. Receptors were obtained from a man younger than 45 with active or convalescent COVID-19. The CDR3 runs from the conserved cysteine through the conserved F or W. D genes are given only for firm matches. Clone size is given for some rows only: seen once, a few or many times, or a class if the clone is expanded.

TGCGCCAGCAGCCCAGTAGGGGGCGCGACGTTTGTTTTGGACTATGGCTACACCTTC	CASSPVGGATFVLDYGYTF	NA	TRBJ1-2	TRBV5-1	TRBD1
TGTGCCAGCAGCTGGGGGACTAGCGGGAGTCGGAACATTCAGTACTTC	CASSWGTSGSRNIQYF	NA	TRBJ2-4	TRBV5-4	TRBD2
TGTGCCAGCACTACTAGCGCGAACACAGATACGCAGTATTTT	CASTTSANTDTQYF	NA	TRBJ2-3	TRBV7-3	TRBD2
TGTGCCAGCTCCCTAGGGACAGCTAAAGTCGGTGAGCAGTACTTC	CASSLGTAKVGEQYF	NA	TRBJ2-7	TRBV18	TRBD1
TGCGCCAGCAGCCCCCTGCAGGGAAACACCATATATTTT	CASSPLQGNTIYF	once	TRBJ1-3	TRBV5-1	NA
TGTGCCAGCAGCGTAGTAGCAAGCGGAGGCGAGCAGTACTTC	CASSVVASGGEQYF	few	TRBJ2-7	TRBV9	NA
TGTGCCAGCAGCCCCAAATCGAGCCGCCACGAGCAGTACTTC	CASSPKSSRHEQYF	NA	TRBJ2-7	TRBV7-9	NA
TGTGCCAGCAGTTACTCGATCGGGGAGACTTTCTTT	CASSYSIGETFF	few	TRBJ1-1	TRBV6-5	NA
TGTGCCAGCCTCTTTAGCGGGAGGGTCGCCCCCCAAGAGACCCAGTACTTC	CASLFSGRVAPQETQYF	NA	TRBJ2-5	TRBV2	TRBD2
TGTGCCAGCAGCTTAGCCGCAGGCGCAGGCTCACCCCTCCACTTT	CASSLAAGAGSPLHF	few	TRBJ1-6	TRBV7-8	NA
TGTGCCAGCAGTACTGACCAGGGAGGGGAGCAGTACTTC	CASSTDQGGEQYF	NA	TRBJ2-7	TRBV6-5	TRBD2
TGTGCCAGCAGCCCCGGACAGGGTTTCCGTCAGCCCCAGCATTTT	CASSPGQGFRQPQHF	NA	TRBJ1-5	TRBV6-2/TRBV6-3	TRBD1
TGTGCCAGCACGGGGGGTGAGCAGTTCTTC	CASTGGEQFF	NA	TRBJ2-1	TRBV2	TRBD2
TGCGCCAGCAGCCAGGGGCAGGGGTCCTACGAGCAGTACTTC	CASSQGQGSYEQYF	NA	TRBJ2-7	TRBV4-1	NA
TGTGCCAGCAGCTTACGCCACAGGGGAAGCTCCTACGAGCAGTACTTC	CASSLRHRGSSYEQYF	NA	TRBJ2-7	TRBV7-6	TRBD1
TGCGCCAGCAGCCCGACACGACTAGCGGGGACTGATACGCAGTATTTT	CASSPTRLAGTDTQYF	NA	TRBJ2-3	TRBV5-1	TRBD2
TGTGCCAGCAGCCGGACAGGGGATCAGCCCCAGCATTTT	CASSRTGDQPQHF	NA	TRBJ1-5	TRBV7-2	TRBD1